The TCR beta chain under discussion was sequenced for a study of T cell responses to AZD1222 COVID-19 vaccine. Points from the study as a whole: Donors skewed white British and female; clonal diversity was possibly underestimated.

On this clone itself: What it binds is not known.

The CDR3 totals 15 residues. CDR1 and CDR2 from the germline V gene are MNHEY and SVGAGI. The V gene end was trimmed by 6 bases and the J gene end by 9 bases; junction bases not matched to a gene: 10. Clones were read by immunoSEQ multiplex PCR, and TCRdb kept only the in-frame ones, dropping some. This sample has about 120,000 clones, with roughly 90% found just once. The specimen comprised peripheral blood, sampled 28 days after the second AZD1222 dose. This receptor was identified in an adult who received the AZD1222 COVID-19 vaccine. The J gene is TRBJ1-6, the V gene TRBV6-5; 8 bases match TRBD1. The CDR3 spells CASSPRTGFLSPLHF. The CDR3 bases are TGTGCCAGCAGCCCCAGGACAGGGTTTCTTTCACCCCTCCACTTT.